These 25 T cell receptor beta chains share one sample of origin, sequenced in a study of neoadjuvant anti-PD-1 for oral cavity cancer (dated by TCRdb to the early 2020s). What this sample's time point label stands for: before neoadjuvant nivolumab. The library was generated by the immunoSEQ multiplex PCR assay. What TCRdb holds here is the immuneACCESS table cut down to in-frame rearrangements. Part of the clones is not present; checked against another copy, under half of the missing clones reflect an unresolved V gene, and the others are unexplained. The sample table records 50,000 to 65,000 clones; approximately 79% of these occur just once. The leading ten clones occupy about 2.5% of the sample. The sequencing here drew on PBMCs, taken before nivolumab (anti-PD-1) treatment. The receptors were sampled from a person aged 35-79 years with oral cavity squamous cell carcinoma.

The chain links TRBV11-2 to TRBJ1-1; 7 nucleotides align to TRBD1. V lost 6 bases to trimming and J lost 10 bases; unmatched junction nucleotides: 17. The CDR3 covers 15 residues. Germline CDR1 reads SGHAT; CDR2 reads FQNNGV. CDR3 in amino acids: CASRRAGGSSGGAFF. The CDR3 nucleotides are TGTGCCAGCAGACGCGCAGGGGGTAGTTCAGGAGGAGCTTTCTTT.

This chain joins TRBV2 and TRBJ2-3; 8 nucleotides agree with TRBD2. The CDR3 runs to 15 residues. Germline V gene data show CDR1 as SNHLY and CDR2 as FYNNEI. The trim removed 7 bases at V and 2 bases at J, leaving 8 bases unmatched. The CDR3 protein is CASTKPGLDTDTQYF. The DNA of the CDR3 is TGTGCCAGCACCAAACCGGGACTAGACACAGATACGCAGTATTTT.

This clone was detected only a few times. The J gene is TRBJ1-6, the V gene TRBV7-9; D unresolved. Germline V gene data show CDR1 as SEHNR and CDR2 as FQNEAQ (reference sequence). V was shortened by 0 bases and J by 5 bases, with 11 bases between the two germline ends. The CDR3 totals 16 residues. The chain's CDR3 is CASSLARIWDNSPLHF. The CDR3 DNA reads TGTGCCAGCAGCTTAGCGCGGATTTGGGATAATTCACCCCTCCACTTT.

The chain is built from TRBV5-5 and TRBJ2-7, with D uncertain. The CDR3 sequence is 13 residues long. Trimming took 1 base from V and 3 from J, leaving 8 bases between them. Per germline, CDR1 SGHKS and CDR2 YYEKEE (reference sequence). This chain's CDR3 is CASSLLGYYEQYF. The CDR3 region has the DNA TGTGCCAGCAGCTTGTTAGGCTACTACGAGCAGTACTTC.

This chain joins TRBV7-8 and TRBJ2-3; D remains unclear. Between the trimmed V and J ends, which lost 3 bases and 0 bases, there was a span of 10 bases. Germline loops: CDR1 SGHVS, CDR2 FQNEAQ. CDR3 length: 15 residues. The CDR3 nucleotides read TGTGCCAGCAGCTTTCTCCCGGCTAGCACAGATACGCAGTATTTT. Translation: CASSFLPASTDTQYF.

The rearrangement uses TRBV29-1 and TRBJ1-2, with D unclear. The V and J ends lost 6 bases and 1 base respectively, with 9 bases between them. Looked up from germline, CDR1 is SQVTM and CDR2 is ANQGSEA. The CDR3 consists of 12 residues. This CDR3 is CSVWGNNYGYTF. CDR3 nucleotides: TGCAGCGTATGGGGTAATAACTATGGCTACACCTTC.

The genes are TRBV6-6 and TRBJ2-1; either TRBD1 or TRBD2 may supply D (5 bases each). The V end was cut by 6 bases, the J end by 3 bases, with 15 bases between. Germline values: CDR1 MNHNY, CDR2 SVGAGI (reference sequence). The CDR3 totals 15 residues. The CDR3 region has the DNA TGTGCCAGCAGCTCGAACCGGGACGGCTACAATGAGCAGTTCTTC. Translating gives CASSSNRDGYNEQFF.

This clone was seen a single time. The chain links TRBV5-4 to TRBJ2-3; no reliable D call. In germline, CDR1 is SGHNT, CDR2 YYREEE (reference sequence). CDR3 length: 12 residues. With 3 bases removed from V and 4 bases from J, the gap between germline ends came to 6 bases. The CDR3 here is CASSSFSDTQYF. The CDR3, as DNA: TGTGCCAGCAGCTCTTTCTCAGATACGCAGTATTTT.

J is TRBJ2-3 and V is TRBV27; D is unresolved. V dropped 2 bases and J dropped 0 bases, with 6 bases sitting between them. Per the germline V gene, CDR1 is MNHEY and CDR2 is SMNVEV (reference sequence). The CDR3 has 14 amino acids. This CDR3 is CASSLGGSTDTQYF. The CDR3, as DNA: TGTGCCAGCAGTTTAGGCGGCAGCACAGATACGCAGTATTTT.

V gene TRBV2 combines with J gene TRBJ1-6, with a possible D match to TRBD1 (6 bases). This CDR3 is built from 14 residues. The V and J ends lost 4 bases and 2 bases respectively, with 6 bases between them. Per the germline V gene, CDR1 is SNHLY and CDR2 is FYNNEI. In nucleotides, the CDR3 is TGTGCCAGCAGTGCAGGGGCCTATAATTCACCCCTCCACTTT. Translating it yields CASSAGAYNSPLHF.

The chain carries TRBV6-1 and TRBJ2-3, with TRBD1 as a possible D gene (6 bases). This CDR3 comprises 15 residues. Trimming removed 3 bases from V and 0 bases from J, with 10 bases in between. The germline V gene encodes CDR1 MNHNS and CDR2 SASEGT. The CDR3 protein is CASSDYRASTDTQYF. The CDR3, as DNA: TGTGCCAGCAGTGATTACAGGGCTAGCACAGATACGCAGTATTTT.

The chain couples TRBV2 to TRBJ1-6; TRBD1 might be the D (5 bases). V lost 7 bases to trimming and J lost 8 bases, with 15 bases between them. The CDR3 has 14 residues. The germline V gene encodes CDR1 SNHLY and CDR2 FYNNEI. The CDR3 loop reads CASTRDFGDSPLHF. The DNA for the CDR3 is TGTGCCAGCACTCGGGACTTTGGGGATTCACCCCTCCACTTT.

The chain carries TRBV6-1 and TRBJ2-5; 7 bases line up with TRBD1. Per the germline V gene, CDR1 is MNHNS and CDR2 is SASEGT. This CDR3 comprises 16 residues. The ends lost 3 bases at V and 7 bases at J; junction bases unmatched: 14. The CDR3 bases are TGTGCCAGCAGTGACCCCGCGCGGACAGGTCGGGGGACCCAGTACTTC. It translates to CASSDPARTGRGTQYF.

The chain is built from TRBV7-9 and TRBJ2-7; 9 bases agree with TRBD1. The CDR3 contains 16 residues. With 4 bases clipped from V and 7 bases from J, the junction kept 14 bases outside the gene matches. Germline CDR1 reads SEHNR; CDR2 reads FQNEAQ (reference sequence). The CDR3 DNA is TGTGCCAGCAGCTCATGGGGGACAGGGAGGACTTATGAGCAGTACTTC. As protein: CASSSWGTGRTYEQYF. Full variable domain (rest looked up from reference TRBV7-9 and TRBJ2-7): DTGVSQNPRHKITKRGQNVTFRCDPISEHNRLYWYRQTLGQGPEFLTYFQNEAQLEKSRLLSDRFSAERPKGSFSTLEIQRTEQGDSAMYLCASSSWGTGRTYEQYFGPGTRLTVT.

This sequence joins TRBV27 and TRBJ2-3, with D possibly being TRBD2 (5 bases). The CDR3 extends over 16 amino acids. Per germline, CDR1 MNHEY and CDR2 SMNVEV (reference sequence). The V end lost 5 bases, the J end lost 4 bases, and 19 bases lay between the germline ends. CDR3 protein: CASSPLRGWGSDTQYF. CDR3 DNA sequence: TGTGCCAGCAGTCCTCTTAGAGGGTGGGGATCAGATACGCAGTATTTT.

The chain combines TRBV7-2 with TRBJ1-1; 8 bases are shared with TRBD1. Looked up from germline, CDR1 is SGHTA and CDR2 is FQGNSA. The CDR3 totals 16 residues. Trimming cost V 3 bases and J 11 bases; bases outside gene matches: 17. The chain's CDR3 is CASSFASGTGSRGAFF. The CDR3 nucleotides are TGTGCCAGCAGCTTTGCCTCCGGGACAGGCTCGAGAGGGGCTTTCTTT.

V is TRBV5-6 and J is TRBJ1-1; 9 nucleotides agree with TRBD1. The CDR3 has 17 residues. CDR1 SGHDT and CDR2 YYEEEE come from the germline V gene. V trimming: 4 bases; J trimming: 4 bases; junction bases outside the gene matches: 14. This CDR3 reads CASSPGQGRTRGTEAFF. For the CDR3, the DNA is TGTGCCAGCAGCCCCGGACAGGGGAGGACGAGGGGCACTGAAGCTTTCTTT.

The rearrangement joins TRBV5-1 to TRBJ2-2; 7 bases are a match to TRBD1. The trim removed 3 bases at V and 4 bases at J, leaving 3 bases unmatched. This CDR3 has 14 amino acids. Germline V lookup: CDR1 SGHRS, CDR2 YFSETQ. In DNA form, the CDR3 reads TGCGCCAGCAGCTCGGACAGGAGCACCGGGGAGCTGTTTTTT. This translates into CASSSDRSTGELFF.

This clone was seen only a few times. The chain is built from TRBV5-1 and TRBJ1-1; D may be TRBD1 (5 bases). The CDR3 contains 14 residues. The V gene's germline CDR1 is SGHRS and CDR2 YFSETQ. Trimming left V 1 base short and J 5 bases short, with 12 bases between. DNA of the CDR3: TGCGCCAGCAGCTTGCTGGATTGGGGGACTGAAGCTTTCTTT. It translates to CASSLLDWGTEAFF.

This clone occurred a few times. The DNA is left out, because the CDR3 cannot be placed on it with certainty; the CDR3 is given as TCRdb lists it. The J gene is TRBJ1-1, the V gene TRBV6-1; the table's TRBD1 call for D was not verified on the DNA. The CDR3 has 15 residues if both end residues are counted. CDR1 and CDR2 from the germline V gene are MNHNS and SASEGT. The CDR3 here is CASILGQGIGAEAFF.

The chain couples TRBV7-2 to TRBJ2-4, with TRBD2 identical over 7 bases. V shed 3 bases, J shed 0 bases, and the junction held 5 bases outside the gene matches. The CDR3 is 16 amino acids. Germline values: CDR1 SGHTA, CDR2 FQGNSA. The CDR3 sequence: CASSFSGVLAKNIQYF. The CDR3 DNA follows: TGTGCCAGCAGCTTCAGCGGGGTCCTAGCCAAAAACATTCAGTACTTC.

J is TRBJ1-2 and V is TRBV5-6; 10 nucleotides agree with TRBD1. Germline V gives CDR1 SGHDT, CDR2 YYEEEE. V shed 2 bases, J shed 7 bases, and the junction held 8 bases outside the gene matches. This CDR3 region has 15 residues. CDR3 sequence reads: CASSFPGQGTCGYTF. The DNA of the CDR3 is TGTGCCAGCAGCTTCCCGGGACAGGGGACCTGTGGCTACACCTTC.

The chain is built from TRBV5-1 and TRBJ2-1; weak D call: TRBD1 (6 bases). From germline, CDR1 is SGHRS and CDR2 YFSETQ. V shed 4 bases and J shed 0 bases, with 11 bases lying between them. The CDR3 length is 15 residues. The CDR3 DNA is TGCGCCAGCAGCCCCACAGGGAGCTCCTACAATGAGCAGTTCTTC. Translating it yields CASSPTGSSYNEQFF.

The table lists this clone with a few counts. This chain joins TRBV28 and TRBJ2-1; no firm D call. This CDR3 spans 11 amino acids. V shed 6 bases and J shed 8 bases, with 8 bases lying between them. Germline V gene sequence: CDR1 MDHEN, CDR2 SYDVKM. In DNA, the CDR3 is TGTGCCAGCAGCCATGGTTATGAGCAGTTCTTC. Its protein product is CASSHGYEQFF. The full variable domain, rest sourced from reference TRBV28 and TRBJ2-1, is DVKVTQSSRYLVKRTGEKVFLECVQDMDHENMFWYRQDPGLGLRLIYFSYDVKMKEKGDIPEGYSVSREKKERFSLILESASTNQTSMYLCASSHGYEQFFGPGTRLTVL.

This clone is medium-sized (0.01 to 0.1%) within its sample. The chain combines TRBV28 with TRBJ1-1; 9 nucleotides align to TRBD1. Germline V lookup: CDR1 MDHEN, CDR2 SYDVKM. The V and J ends lost 8 bases and 4 bases, in that order; junction bases with no gene match: 5. The CDR3 length is 13 residues. The DNA of the CDR3 is TGTGCCAGCGCCCGGGACAGGGTCACTGAAGCTTTCTTT. Protein sequence: CASARDRVTEAFF.